The entry below describes one T cell receptor beta chain. Its specificity is unknown. Germline V gene sequence: CDR1 ENHRY, CDR2 SYGVKD. This CDR3 has 17 residues. J was trimmed by 2 bases and V by 3 bases; bases with no gene match: 6. The sample comes from a study of cytomegalovirus exposure and HLA in healthy donors. PCR employed 60 Vbeta and 13 Jbeta primers. TCRdb keeps only in-frame clones here, not all; method: immunoSEQ multiplex PCR. Of around 140,000 clones detected, about 75% appear once; the ten largest clones hold roughly 7.3%. Study outcomes and limitations: In a later analysis, TCR beta V- and J-gene trimming showed a link to a missense DCLRE1C variant. Reports credit the classifier with highly specific, highly sensitive diagnosis of cytomegalovirus status.

V gene TRBV10-3 combines with J gene TRBJ2-5; 13 bases match TRBD2. The sequenced sample was PBMCs. The TCR comes from a man aged 25 to 40 in good health and CMV-seronegative. The CDR3: CAISDPGTSGIQETQYF. Written as DNA, the CDR3 is TGTGCCATCAGTGACCCCGGGACTAGCGGGATACAAGAGACCCAGTACTTC.